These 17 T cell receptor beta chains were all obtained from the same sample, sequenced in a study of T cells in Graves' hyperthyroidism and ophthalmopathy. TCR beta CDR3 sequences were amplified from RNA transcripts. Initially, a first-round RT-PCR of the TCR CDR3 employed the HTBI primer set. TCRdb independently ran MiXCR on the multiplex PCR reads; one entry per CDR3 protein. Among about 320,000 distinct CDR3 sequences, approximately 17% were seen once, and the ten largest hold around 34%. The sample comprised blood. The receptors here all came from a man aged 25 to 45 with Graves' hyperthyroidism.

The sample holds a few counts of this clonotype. Here the CDR3 DNA reads TGTGCCAGCAGTTACTCTACGGGGGGGGGCGGCGAGCAGTACTTC. This gives the protein CASSYSTGGGGEQYF. The chain has TRBV6-6 and TRBJ2-7; 8 bases match TRBD2. The CDR3 runs to 15 residues. J was trimmed by 6 bases and V by 0 bases; bases with no gene match: 7. Germline-derived CDR1 and CDR2 are MNHNY and SVGAGI (reference sequence).

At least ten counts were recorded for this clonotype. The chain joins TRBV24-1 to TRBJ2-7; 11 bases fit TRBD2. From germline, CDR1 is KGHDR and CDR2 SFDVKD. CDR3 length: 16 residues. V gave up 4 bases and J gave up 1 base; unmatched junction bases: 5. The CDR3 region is CATSDAGTSGSYEQYF. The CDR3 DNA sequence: TGTGCCACCAGTGACGCCGGGACTAGCGGATCCTACGAGCAGTACTTC.

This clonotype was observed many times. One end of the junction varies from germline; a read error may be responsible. The CDR3 here is CASRLGAANTEAFF. Here the CDR3 DNA reads TGCGCCAGCCGCCTAGGGGCGGCGAACACTGAAGCTTTCTTT. The chain couples TRBV6-1 to TRBJ1-1; possibly TRBD1 for D (5 bases). Germline CDR1 is MNHNS and CDR2 is SASEGT. CDR3 length: 14 residues.

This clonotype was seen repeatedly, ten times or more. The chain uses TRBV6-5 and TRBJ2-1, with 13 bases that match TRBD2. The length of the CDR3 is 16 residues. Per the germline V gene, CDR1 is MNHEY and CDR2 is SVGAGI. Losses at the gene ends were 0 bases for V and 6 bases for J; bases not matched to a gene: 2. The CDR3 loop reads CASSYSGLAGVNEQFF. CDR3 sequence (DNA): TGTGCCAGCAGTTACTCTGGACTAGCGGGGGTCAATGAGCAGTTCTTC.

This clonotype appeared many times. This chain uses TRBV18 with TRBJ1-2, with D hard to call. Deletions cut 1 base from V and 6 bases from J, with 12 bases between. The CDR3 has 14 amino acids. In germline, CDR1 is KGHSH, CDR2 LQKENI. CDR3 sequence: CASSPRSGRHGYTF. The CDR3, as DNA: TGTGCCAGCTCACCACGGTCGGGGAGGCATGGCTACACCTTC.

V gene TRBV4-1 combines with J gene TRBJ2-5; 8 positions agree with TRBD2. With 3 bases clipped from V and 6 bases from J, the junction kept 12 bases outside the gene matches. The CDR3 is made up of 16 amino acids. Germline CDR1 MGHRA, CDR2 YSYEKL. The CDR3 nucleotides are TGCGCCAGCAGCCAGACCCCGGGACGGGGGGGGCAGACCCAGTACTTC. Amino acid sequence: CASSQTPGRGGQTQYF.

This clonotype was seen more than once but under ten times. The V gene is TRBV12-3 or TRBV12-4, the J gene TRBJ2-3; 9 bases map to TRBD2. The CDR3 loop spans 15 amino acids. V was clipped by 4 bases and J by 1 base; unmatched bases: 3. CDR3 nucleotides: TGTGCCAGCAGTTCCAGCGGGAGGCGCACAGATACGCAGTATTTT. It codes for CASSSSGRRTDTQYF.

CDR3 loop: CASSVEEQFF. The CDR3, as DNA: TGTGCCAGCAGTGTTGAGGAGCAGTTCTTC. V is TRBV2 and J is TRBJ2-1; no clear D. Germline-derived CDR1 and CDR2 are SNHLY and FYNNEI. The CDR3 loop spans 10 amino acids. Deletions cut 4 bases from V and 10 bases from J, with 5 bases between.

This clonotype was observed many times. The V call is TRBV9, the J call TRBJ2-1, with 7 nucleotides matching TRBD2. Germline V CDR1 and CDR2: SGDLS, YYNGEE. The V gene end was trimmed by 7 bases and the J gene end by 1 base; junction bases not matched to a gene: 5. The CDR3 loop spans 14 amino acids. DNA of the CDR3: TGTGCCAGCGGGAGGGCTAAGTCCTACAATGAGCAGTTCTTC. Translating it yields CASGRAKSYNEQFF.

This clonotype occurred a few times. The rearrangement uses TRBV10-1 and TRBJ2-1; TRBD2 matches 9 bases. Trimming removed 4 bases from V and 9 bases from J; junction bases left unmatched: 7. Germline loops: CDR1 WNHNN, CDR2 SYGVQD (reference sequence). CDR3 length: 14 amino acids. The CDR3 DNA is TGCGCCAGCAGTGTCCAAGCGGGAGGCTCTGAGCAGTTCTTC. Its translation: CASSVQAGGSEQFF.

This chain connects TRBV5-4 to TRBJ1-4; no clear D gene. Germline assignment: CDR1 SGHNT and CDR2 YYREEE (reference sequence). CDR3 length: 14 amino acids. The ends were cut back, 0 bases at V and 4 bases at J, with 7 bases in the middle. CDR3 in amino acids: CASSLERRNEKLFF. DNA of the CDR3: TGTGCCAGCAGCTTGGAACGGCGTAATGAAAAACTGTTTTTT.

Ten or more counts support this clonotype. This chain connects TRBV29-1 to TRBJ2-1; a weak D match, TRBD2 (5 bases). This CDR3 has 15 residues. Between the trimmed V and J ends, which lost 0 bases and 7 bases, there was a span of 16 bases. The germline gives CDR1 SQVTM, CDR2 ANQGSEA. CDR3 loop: CSVEDPTGLKNEQFF. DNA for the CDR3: TGCAGCGTTGAAGATCCCACGGGGTTAAAAAATGAGCAGTTCTTC.

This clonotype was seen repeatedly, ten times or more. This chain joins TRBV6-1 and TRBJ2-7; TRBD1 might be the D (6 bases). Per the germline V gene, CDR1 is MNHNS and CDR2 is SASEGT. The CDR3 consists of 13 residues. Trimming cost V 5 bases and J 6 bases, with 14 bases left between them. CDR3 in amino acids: CASSTRLGGEQYF. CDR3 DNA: TGTGCCAGCAGTACGCGGCTAGGGGGCGAGCAGTACTTC.

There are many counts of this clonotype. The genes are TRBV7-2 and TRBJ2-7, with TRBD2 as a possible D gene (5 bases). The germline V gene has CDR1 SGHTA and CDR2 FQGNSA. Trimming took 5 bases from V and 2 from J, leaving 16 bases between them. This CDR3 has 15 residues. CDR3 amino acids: CASSVTRGGTYEQYF. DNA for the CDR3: TGTGCCAGCAGCGTTACCCGAGGAGGTACCTACGAGCAGTACTTC.

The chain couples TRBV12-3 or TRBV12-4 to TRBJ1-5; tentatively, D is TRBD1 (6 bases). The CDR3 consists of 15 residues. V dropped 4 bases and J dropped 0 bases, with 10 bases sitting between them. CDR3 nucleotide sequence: TGTGCCAGCAGTTCCGGGACATATAGCAATCAGCCCCAGCATTTT. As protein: CASSSGTYSNQPQHF.

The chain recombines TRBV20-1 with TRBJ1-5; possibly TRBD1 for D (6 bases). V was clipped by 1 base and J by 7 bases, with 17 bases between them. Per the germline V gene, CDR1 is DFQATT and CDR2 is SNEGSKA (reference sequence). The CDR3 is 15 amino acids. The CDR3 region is CSARVPGAEWQPQHF. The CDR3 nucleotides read TGCAGTGCTAGAGTTCCAGGGGCAGAGTGGCAGCCCCAGCATTTT.

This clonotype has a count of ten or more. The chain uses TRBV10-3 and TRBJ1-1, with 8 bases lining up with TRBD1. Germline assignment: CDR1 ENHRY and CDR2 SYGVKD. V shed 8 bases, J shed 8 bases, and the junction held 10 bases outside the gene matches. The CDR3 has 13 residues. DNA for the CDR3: TGTGCCATCGGGCGAGGACAGGGAGCCGAAGCTTTCTTT. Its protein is CAIGRGQGAEAFF.